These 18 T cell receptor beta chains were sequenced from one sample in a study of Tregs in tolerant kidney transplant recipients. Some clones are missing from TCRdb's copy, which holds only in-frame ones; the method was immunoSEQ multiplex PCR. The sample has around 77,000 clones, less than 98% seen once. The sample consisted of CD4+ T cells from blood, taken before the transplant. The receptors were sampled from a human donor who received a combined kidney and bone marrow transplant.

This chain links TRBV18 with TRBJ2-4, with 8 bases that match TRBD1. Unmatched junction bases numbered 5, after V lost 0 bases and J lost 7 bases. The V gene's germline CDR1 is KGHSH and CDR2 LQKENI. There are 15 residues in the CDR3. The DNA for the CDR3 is TGTGCCAGCTCACCACCAAACAGGGGGAACAACATTCAGTACTTC. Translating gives CASSPPNRGNNIQYF.

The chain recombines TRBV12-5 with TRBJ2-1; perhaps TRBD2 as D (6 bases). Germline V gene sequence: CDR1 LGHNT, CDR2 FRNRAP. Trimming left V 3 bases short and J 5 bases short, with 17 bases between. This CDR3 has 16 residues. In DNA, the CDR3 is TGTGCTAGTGGTTTCCGACTAGGGGTGGAGGACAATGAGCAGTTCTTC. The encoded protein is CASGFRLGVEDNEQFF.

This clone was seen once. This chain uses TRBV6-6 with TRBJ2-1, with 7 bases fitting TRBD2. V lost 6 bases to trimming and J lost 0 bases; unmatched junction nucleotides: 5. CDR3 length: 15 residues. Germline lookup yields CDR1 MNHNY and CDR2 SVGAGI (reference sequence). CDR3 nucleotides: TGTGCCAGCAGCCTAGCGGCAAGCTCCTACAATGAGCAGTTCTTC. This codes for CASSLAASSYNEQFF.

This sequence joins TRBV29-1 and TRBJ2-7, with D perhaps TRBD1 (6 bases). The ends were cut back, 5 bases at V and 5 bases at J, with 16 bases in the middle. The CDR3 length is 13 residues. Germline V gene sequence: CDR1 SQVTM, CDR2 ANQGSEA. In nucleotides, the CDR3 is TGCAGCGTTAGAGCCCGGGACATCAACGAGCAGTACTTC. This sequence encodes CSVRARDINEQYF.

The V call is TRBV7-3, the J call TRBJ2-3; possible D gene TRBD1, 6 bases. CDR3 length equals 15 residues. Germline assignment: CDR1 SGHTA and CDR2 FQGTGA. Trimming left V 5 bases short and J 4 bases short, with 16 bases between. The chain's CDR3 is CASSPTGIVADTQYF. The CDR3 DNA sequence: TGTGCCAGCAGCCCGACAGGTATTGTTGCAGATACGCAGTATTTT.

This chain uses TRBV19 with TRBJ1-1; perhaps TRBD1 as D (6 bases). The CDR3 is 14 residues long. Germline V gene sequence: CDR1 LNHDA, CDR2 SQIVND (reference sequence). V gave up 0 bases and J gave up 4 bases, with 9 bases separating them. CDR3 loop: CASSIETGSTEAFF. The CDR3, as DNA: TGTGCCAGTAGTATAGAAACAGGGAGCACTGAAGCTTTCTTT.

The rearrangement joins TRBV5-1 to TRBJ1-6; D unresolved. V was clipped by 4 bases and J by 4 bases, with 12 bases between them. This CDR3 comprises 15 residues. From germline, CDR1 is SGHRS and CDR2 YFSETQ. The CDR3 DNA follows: TGCGCCAGCAGCCCTAGCGATAGGTATAATTCACCCCTCCACTTT. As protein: CASSPSDRYNSPLHF.

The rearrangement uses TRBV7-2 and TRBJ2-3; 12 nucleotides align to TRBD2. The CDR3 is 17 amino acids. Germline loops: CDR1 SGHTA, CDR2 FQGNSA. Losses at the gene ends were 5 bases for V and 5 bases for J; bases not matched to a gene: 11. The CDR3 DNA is TGTGCCAGCAGCCCCGCAAGGCTAGCGGGAGGGAGAGATACGCAGTATTTT. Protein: CASSPARLAGGRDTQYF. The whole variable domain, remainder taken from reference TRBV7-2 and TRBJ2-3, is GAGVSQSPSNKVTEKGKDVELRCDPISGHTALYWYRQSLGQGLEFLIYFQGNSAPDKSGLPSDRFSAERTGGSVSTLTIQRTQQEDSAVYLCASSPARLAGGRDTQYFGPGTRLTVL.

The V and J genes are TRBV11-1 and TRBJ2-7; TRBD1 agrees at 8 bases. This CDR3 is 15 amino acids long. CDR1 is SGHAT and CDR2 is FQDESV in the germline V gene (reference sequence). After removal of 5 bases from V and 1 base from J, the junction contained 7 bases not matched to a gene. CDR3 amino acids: CASSPWTGSSYEQYF. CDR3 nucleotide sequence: TGTGCCAGCAGCCCGTGGACAGGGAGTTCCTACGAGCAGTACTTC.

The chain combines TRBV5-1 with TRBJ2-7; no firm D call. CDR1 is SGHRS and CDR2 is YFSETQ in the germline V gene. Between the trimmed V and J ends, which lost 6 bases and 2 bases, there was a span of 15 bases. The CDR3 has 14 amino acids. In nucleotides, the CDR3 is TGCGCCAGCACCGTCCTGGGCGACACCTACGAGCAGTACTTC. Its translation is CASTVLGDTYEQYF.

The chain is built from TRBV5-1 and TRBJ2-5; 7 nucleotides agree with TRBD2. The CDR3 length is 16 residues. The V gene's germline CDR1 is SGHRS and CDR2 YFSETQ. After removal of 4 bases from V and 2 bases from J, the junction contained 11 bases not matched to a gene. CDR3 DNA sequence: TGCGCCAGCAGCCCTGGAGCTAGCGGCGAACAAGAGACCCAGTACTTC. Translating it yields CASSPGASGEQETQYF.

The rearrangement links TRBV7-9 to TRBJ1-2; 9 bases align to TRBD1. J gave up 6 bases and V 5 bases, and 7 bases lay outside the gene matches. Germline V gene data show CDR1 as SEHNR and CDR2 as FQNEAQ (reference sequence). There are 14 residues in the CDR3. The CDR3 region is CASSVMGQGHGYTF. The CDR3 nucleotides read TGTGCCAGCAGCGTGATGGGACAGGGTCATGGCTACACCTTC.

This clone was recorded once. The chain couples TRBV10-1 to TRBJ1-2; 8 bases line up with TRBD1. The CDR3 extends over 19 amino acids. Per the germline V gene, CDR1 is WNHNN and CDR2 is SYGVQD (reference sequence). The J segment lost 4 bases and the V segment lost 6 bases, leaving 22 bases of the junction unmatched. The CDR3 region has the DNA TGCGCCAGCAGGAGACAGGGGAGGGAGATCGTCTACCTGGGCTATGGCTACACCTTC. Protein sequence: CASRRQGREIVYLGYGYTF.

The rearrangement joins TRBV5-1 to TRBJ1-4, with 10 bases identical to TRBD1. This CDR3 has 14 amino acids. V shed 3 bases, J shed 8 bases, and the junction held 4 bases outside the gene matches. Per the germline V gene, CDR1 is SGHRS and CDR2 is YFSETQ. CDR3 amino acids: CASSSGTGVEKLFF. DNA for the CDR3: TGCGCCAGCAGCTCCGGGACAGGGGTAGAAAAACTGTTTTTT. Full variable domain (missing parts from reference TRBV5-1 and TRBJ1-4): KAGVTQTPRYLIKTRGQQVTLSCSPISGHRSVSWYQQTPGQGLQFLFEYFSETQRNKGNFPGRFSGRQFSNSRSEMNVSTLELGDSALYLCASSSGTGVEKLFFGSGTQLSVL.

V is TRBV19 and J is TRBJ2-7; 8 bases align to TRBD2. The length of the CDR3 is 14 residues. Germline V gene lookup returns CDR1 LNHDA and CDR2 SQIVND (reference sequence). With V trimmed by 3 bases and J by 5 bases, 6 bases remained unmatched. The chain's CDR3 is CASSIGGRTHEQYF. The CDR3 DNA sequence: TGTGCCAGTAGTATCGGCGGGAGGACCCACGAGCAGTACTTC.

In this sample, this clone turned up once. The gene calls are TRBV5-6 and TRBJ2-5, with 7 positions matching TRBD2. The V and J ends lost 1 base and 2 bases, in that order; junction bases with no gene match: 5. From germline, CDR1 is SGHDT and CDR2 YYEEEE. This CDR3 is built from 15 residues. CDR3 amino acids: CASSLWRGRQETQYF. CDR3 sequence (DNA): TGTGCCAGCAGCTTGTGGCGGGGGAGACAAGAGACCCAGTACTTC.

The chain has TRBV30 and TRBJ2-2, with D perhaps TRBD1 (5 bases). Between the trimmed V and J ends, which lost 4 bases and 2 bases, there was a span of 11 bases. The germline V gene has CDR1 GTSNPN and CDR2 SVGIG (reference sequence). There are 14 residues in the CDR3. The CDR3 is CAWTGRGNTGELFF. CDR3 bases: TGTGCCTGGACGGGTAGGGGTAACACCGGGGAGCTGTTTTTT.

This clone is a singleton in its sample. The DNA of the CDR3 is TGTGCCAGCAGCTTCTTTTACGAGCAGTACTTC. This sequence encodes CASSFFYEQYF. The J gene is TRBJ2-7, the V gene TRBV5-6; the D is unclear. V was cut by 2 bases and J by 4 bases, with 4 bases left in between. The V gene's germline CDR1 is SGHDT and CDR2 YYEEEE. The CDR3 extends over 11 amino acids.